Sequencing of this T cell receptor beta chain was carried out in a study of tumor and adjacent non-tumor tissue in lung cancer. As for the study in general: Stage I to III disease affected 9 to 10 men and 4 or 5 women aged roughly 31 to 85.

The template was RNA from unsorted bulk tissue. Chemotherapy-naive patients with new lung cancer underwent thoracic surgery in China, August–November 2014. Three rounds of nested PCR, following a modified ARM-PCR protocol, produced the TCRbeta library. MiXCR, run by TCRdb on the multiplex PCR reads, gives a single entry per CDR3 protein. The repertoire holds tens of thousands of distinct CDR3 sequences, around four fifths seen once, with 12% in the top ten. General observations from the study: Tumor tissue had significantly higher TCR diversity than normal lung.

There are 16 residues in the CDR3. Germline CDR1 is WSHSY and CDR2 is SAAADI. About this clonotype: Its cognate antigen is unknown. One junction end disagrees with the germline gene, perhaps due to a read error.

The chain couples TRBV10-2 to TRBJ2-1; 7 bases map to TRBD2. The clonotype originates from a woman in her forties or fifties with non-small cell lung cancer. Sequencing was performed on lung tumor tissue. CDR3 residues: CASSESGTNGMNEQFF. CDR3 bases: TGCGCCAGCAGTGAGTCGGGGACTAACGGGATGAATGAGCAGTTTTTC.